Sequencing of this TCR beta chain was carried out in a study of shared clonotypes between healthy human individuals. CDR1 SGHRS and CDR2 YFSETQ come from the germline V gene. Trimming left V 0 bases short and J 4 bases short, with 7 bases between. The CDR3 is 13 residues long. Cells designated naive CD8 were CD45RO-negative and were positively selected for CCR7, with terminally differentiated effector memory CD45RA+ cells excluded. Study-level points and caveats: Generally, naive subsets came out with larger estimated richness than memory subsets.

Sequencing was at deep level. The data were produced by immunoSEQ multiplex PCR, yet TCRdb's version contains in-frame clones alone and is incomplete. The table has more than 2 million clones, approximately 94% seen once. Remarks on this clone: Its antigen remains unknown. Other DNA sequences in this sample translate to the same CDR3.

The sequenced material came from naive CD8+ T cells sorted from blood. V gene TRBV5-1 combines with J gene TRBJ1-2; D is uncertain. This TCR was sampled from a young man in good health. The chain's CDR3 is CASSLGTAYGYTF. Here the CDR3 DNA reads TGCGCCAGCAGCTTGGGTACGGCCTATGGCTACACCTTC.